A single sample gave rise to the 17 T cell receptor beta chains below, sequenced in a study of CD8 T cells in ankylosing spondylitis. TCRdb reprocessed the 5' RACE reads via MiXCR and lists one record per CDR3 protein. This table holds around 300,000 distinct CDR3 sequences, about 15% found once. The sample taken for sequencing was blood, either unsorted or a sorted T cell fraction (not recorded which). These receptors all stem from a male donor with ankylosing spondylitis or in good health (not recorded which).

This clonotype was observed many times. The rearrangement uses TRBV15 and TRBJ1-1, with TRBD1 matching 12 bases. After removal of 8 bases from V and 5 bases from J, the junction contained 6 bases not matched to a gene. This CDR3 has 14 residues. Germline V lookup: CDR1 LNHNV, CDR2 YYDKDF (reference sequence). The CDR3 protein is CATAGQGALTEAFF. DNA of the CDR3: TGTGCCACCGCGGGACAGGGGGCTTTAACTGAAGCTTTCTTT.

This clonotype was observed a few times. The chain couples TRBV7-9 to TRBJ1-1; D call uncertain. CDR1 is SEHNR, CDR2 FQNEAQ, per germline (reference sequence). CDR3 size: 13 residues. Trimming left V 5 bases short and J 7 bases short, with 14 bases between. Written as DNA, the CDR3 is TGTGCCAGCAGCCCTAATACGTACAGTGAAGCTTTCTTT. This sequence encodes CASSPNTYSEAFF.

The gene calls are TRBV5-1 and TRBJ2-1, with D perhaps being TRBD1 or TRBD2 (6 bases each). Per the germline V gene, CDR1 is SGHRS and CDR2 is YFSETQ. The CDR3 has 17 residues. Trimming shortened V by 0 bases and J by 0 bases, and 13 bases separated the two germline ends. CDR3 DNA: TGCGCCAGCAGCTTGGAGGAGGGGGACCCCTCCTACAATGAGCAGTTCTTC. This sequence encodes CASSLEEGDPSYNEQFF.

This clonotype has a handful of counts. The chain combines TRBV2 with TRBJ1-4, with D hard to call. Between the trimmed V and J ends, which lost 1 base and 16 bases, there was a span of 13 bases. This CDR3 has 12 residues. The germline V gene has CDR1 SNHLY and CDR2 FYNNEI. For the CDR3, the DNA is TGTGCCAGCAGTGAAGAACGGTCAGTACGGTTTTTT. This translates into CASSEERSVRFF.

The chain is built from TRBV12-3 or TRBV12-4 and TRBJ2-7; 12 positions agree with TRBD1. The V and J ends lost 1 base and 7 bases, in that order; junction bases with no gene match: 5. CDR3 length equals 15 residues. The CDR3 loop reads CASSLGGQGAAEQYF. DNA for the CDR3: TGTGCCAGCAGTTTAGGGGGACAGGGGGCGGCTGAGCAGTACTTC.

This clonotype came up a few times. J is TRBJ2-1 and V is TRBV7-7; no firm D call. V was cut by 6 bases and J by 0 bases, with 12 bases left in between. CDR3 length equals 15 residues. The germline CDR1 and CDR2 sequences are SSHAT and FNYEAQ (reference sequence). CDR3 DNA sequence: TGTGCCAGCAGTTTTTTACCGAGCTCCTACAATGAGCAGTTCTTC. As protein: CASSFLPSSYNEQFF.

In this sample, this clonotype turned up a few times. The chain combines TRBV4-1 with TRBJ2-7, with TRBD1 identical over 7 bases. Germline V lookup: CDR1 MGHRA, CDR2 YSYEKL. V was clipped by 0 bases and J by 4 bases; unmatched bases: 6. The CDR3 contains 15 residues. The CDR3 bases are TGCGCCAGCAGCCAAGAGTCCTCACAGGGGTACGAGCAGTACTTC. This encodes CASSQESSQGYEQYF.

V gene TRBV20-1 combines with J gene TRBJ2-2; no clear D. There are 15 residues in the CDR3. Trimming stripped 0 bases from V and 2 bases from J, with 10 bases between. Germline loops: CDR1 DFQATT, CDR2 SNEGSKA (reference sequence). For the CDR3, the DNA is TGCAGTGCTAGAGATGGTCGACTTAACACCGGGGAGCTGTTTTTT. Its translation: CSARDGRLNTGELFF.

The chain recombines TRBV29-1 with TRBJ2-7, with D perhaps matching TRBD1 or TRBD2 (5 bases each). This CDR3 is 13 amino acids long. V lost 7 bases to trimming and J lost 2 bases, with 15 bases between them. Germline CDR1 reads SQVTM; CDR2 reads ANQGSEA. CDR3 sequence reads: CSAGHKGPYEQYF. The CDR3 region has the DNA TGCAGCGCTGGACATAAGGGACCCTACGAGCAGTACTTC.

The chain joins TRBV29-1 to TRBJ2-1; D call uncertain. Germline V lookup: CDR1 SQVTM, CDR2 ANQGSEA. The length of the CDR3 is 12 residues. V was trimmed by 4 bases and J by 4 bases, leaving 8 bases between them. CDR3 in amino acids: CSVGASYNEQFF. The CDR3 DNA is TGCAGCGTTGGAGCCTCTTACAATGAGCAGTTCTTC.

As regards this clonotype: The junction does not match germline at one end; this may be a read error. The chain employs TRBV6-1 and TRBJ1-5, with 8 bases matching TRBD1. Germline loops: CDR1 MNHNS, CDR2 SASEGT. This CDR3 region has 13 residues. Written as DNA, the CDR3 is TGTGCCAGCGGGGACAGGATCAATCAACCCCAGCATTTT. It translates to CASGDRINQPQHF.

The chain combines TRBV10-3 with TRBJ1-1, with unresolved D. The V gene's germline CDR1 is ENHRY and CDR2 SYGVKD. V was cut by 2 bases and J by 1 base, with 5 bases left in between. CDR3 size: 13 residues. The DNA of the CDR3 is TGTGCCATCAGTGAGCCAGCGAACACTGAAGCTTTCTTT. The encoded protein is CAISEPANTEAFF.

This chain uses TRBV7-9 with TRBJ1-2; D uncertain. Germline V gives CDR1 SEHNR, CDR2 FQNEAQ (reference sequence). V was trimmed by 1 base and J by 0 bases, leaving 9 bases between them. The CDR3 runs 15 residues. The CDR3, as DNA: TGTGCCAGCAGCTTAGAGCACGGGACTAACTATGGCTACACCTTC. It yields the protein CASSLEHGTNYGYTF.

V is TRBV7-9 and J is TRBJ1-5; D ambiguous. The CDR3 runs 14 residues. CDR1 and CDR2 from the germline V gene are SEHNR and FQNEAQ (reference sequence). Deletions cut 5 bases from V and 3 bases from J, with 11 bases between. In nucleotides, the CDR3 is TGTGCCAGCAGCCTTTTCGGGTCCAATCAGCCCCAGCATTTT. It codes for CASSLFGSNQPQHF.

The chain couples TRBV19 to TRBJ1-1; tentatively, D is TRBD1 (5 bases). The CDR3 contains 14 residues. Germline V gene data show CDR1 as LNHDA and CDR2 as SQIVND (reference sequence). V was cut by 2 bases and J by 5 bases, with 12 bases left in between. CDR3 DNA sequence: TGTGCCAGTAGTATACAGTCCCAGGGAACTGAAGCTTTCTTT. Translating gives CASSIQSQGTEAFF.

The chain employs TRBV6-1 and TRBJ2-1; no firm D call. CDR1 is MNHNS, CDR2 SASEGT, per germline. The CDR3 loop spans 14 amino acids. Trimming removed 9 bases from V and 9 bases from J, with 21 bases in between. The CDR3 spells CASSLSAQYAEQFF. As DNA, the CDR3 is TGTGCCAGTTCCCTCAGCGCACAGTACGCTGAGCAGTTCTTC.

The V and J genes are TRBV11-2 and TRBJ2-7; perhaps TRBD1 as D (6 bases). This CDR3 comprises 15 residues. The germline CDR1 and CDR2 sequences are SGHAT and FQNNGV. Between the trimmed V and J ends, which lost 2 bases and 6 bases, there was a span of 17 bases. Here the CDR3 DNA reads TGTGCCAGCAGCTTACCGCGGCAGGGGTCGCCCGAGCAGTACTTC. Translated: CASSLPRQGSPEQYF.